Shown below are 21 T cell receptor beta chains from a single sample sequenced in a study of T cell responses to AZD1222 COVID-19 vaccine. Here immunoSEQ multiplex PCR was the method, and the copy in TCRdb shows in-frame clones only, minus some. The profile shows nearly 200,000 clones, approximately 93% of them singletons. Source: peripheral blood, taken 28 days after the second AZD1222 dose. The receptors come from an adult who received the AZD1222 COVID-19 vaccine.

The gene calls are TRBV6-4 and TRBJ2-7; D unclear. This CDR3 is built from 12 residues. Germline values: CDR1 MRHNA, CDR2 SNTAGT. The V end lost 5 bases, the J end lost 0 bases, and 5 bases lay between the germline ends. The CDR3 sequence: CASSFSSYEQYF. The CDR3 DNA sequence: TGTGCCAGCAGTTTCAGCTCCTACGAGCAGTACTTC.

This chain links TRBV5-1 with TRBJ1-5; D may be TRBD1 (5 bases). CDR1 is SGHRS, CDR2 YFSETQ, per germline. Deletions cut 4 bases from V and 0 bases from J, with 14 bases between. The CDR3 extends over 16 amino acids. CDR3 region: CASSPGPQDSNQPQHF. The CDR3 DNA reads TGCGCCAGCAGCCCGGGACCCCAGGATAGCAATCAGCCCCAGCATTTT.

This clone was observed once. CDR3 bases: TGTGCCACCAGTGACGGAAGCAATCAGCCCCAGCATTTT. It specifies CATSDGSNQPQHF. This chain joins TRBV24-1 and TRBJ1-5; D uncertain. The CDR3 covers 13 residues. The V end was cut by 4 bases, the J end by 1 base, with 4 bases between. From germline, CDR1 is KGHDR and CDR2 SFDVKD.

J is TRBJ1-5 and V is TRBV7-2, with D perhaps matching TRBD1 (6 bases). Germline V lookup: CDR1 SGHTA, CDR2 FQGNSA. The CDR3 is made up of 15 amino acids. Trimming removed 5 bases from V and 6 bases from J, with 17 bases in between. This chain's CDR3 is CASSPQTGSAQPQHF. Written as DNA, the CDR3 is TGTGCCAGCAGCCCACAGACAGGATCAGCTCAGCCCCAGCATTTT.

The chain carries TRBV19 and TRBJ2-1; 7 bases agree with TRBD1. Germline loops: CDR1 LNHDA, CDR2 SQIVND (reference sequence). Trimming took 6 bases from V and 4 from J; bases not matched to a gene: 9. The CDR3 consists of 15 residues. The CDR3 loop is CASRQQGWGYNEQFF. In DNA, the CDR3 is TGTGCCAGTAGGCAACAGGGGTGGGGTTACAATGAGCAGTTCTTC.

The rearrangement links TRBV3-1 (or the pseudogene TRBV3-2) to TRBJ1-3, with D hard to call. The CDR3 is made up of 18 amino acids. Trimming pared 0 bases from V and 0 bases from J, leaving 15 bases between. Germline V gene lookup returns CDR1 LGHDT and CDR2 YNNKEL (reference sequence). The CDR3 DNA is TGTGCCAGCAGCCAAGATTCGGGCAGCGTTTACTCTGGAAACACCATATATTTT. Its translation: CASSQDSGSVYSGNTIYF.

The J gene is TRBJ1-2, the V gene TRBV28, with a possible D match to TRBD1 (5 bases). Trimming took 6 bases from V and 8 from J, leaving 10 bases between them. This CDR3 comprises 11 residues. CDR1 and CDR2 from the germline V gene are MDHEN and SYDVKM. CDR3 in amino acids: CASSQGFGYTF. The CDR3 DNA follows: TGTGCCAGCAGCCAGGGTTTCGGCTACACCTTC.

The chain carries TRBV30 and TRBJ1-5, with D perhaps matching TRBD1 (5 bases). The CDR3 is made up of 13 amino acids. V was clipped by 4 bases and J by 6 bases, with 13 bases between them. Germline V gene sequence: CDR1 GTSNPN, CDR2 SVGIG (reference sequence). CDR3 DNA: TGTGCCTGGACAGGGAATGTGGGTCAGCCCCAGCATTTT. It encodes CAWTGNVGQPQHF.

This rearrangement joins TRBV12-3 or TRBV12-4 to TRBJ1-5; D is undetermined. The CDR3 covers 12 residues. Trimming stripped 8 bases from V and 5 bases from J, with 10 bases between. Written as DNA, the CDR3 is TGTGCCAGCTCTAGGGAACATCAGCCCCAGCATTTT. This encodes CASSREHQPQHF.

This chain joins TRBV30 and TRBJ1-5; D is perhaps TRBD1 (6 bases). With 0 bases removed from V and 4 bases from J, the gap between germline ends came to 13 bases. CDR1 is GTSNPN and CDR2 is SVGIG in the germline V gene (reference sequence). This CDR3 is 15 amino acids long. CDR3 sequence reads: CAWSVRYRENQPQHF. In DNA form, the CDR3 reads TGTGCCTGGAGTGTACGCTACAGGGAAAATCAGCCCCAGCATTTT.

The J gene is TRBJ2-2, the V gene TRBV18, with D tentatively TRBD1 or TRBD2 (6 bases each). The V gene lost 2 bases and the J gene lost 0 bases, with 10 bases spanning the gap. Looked up from germline, CDR1 is KGHSH and CDR2 is LQKENI. The CDR3 is 16 residues long. The CDR3 spells CASSPWGASNTGELFF. DNA for the CDR3: TGTGCCAGCTCACCATGGGGGGCGTCGAACACCGGGGAGCTGTTTTTT.

The J gene is TRBJ1-4, the V gene TRBV29-1; D not resolved. There are 12 residues in the CDR3. Germline-derived CDR1 and CDR2 are SQVTM and ANQGSEA. Trimming shortened V by 1 base and J by 8 bases, and 8 bases separated the two germline ends. CDR3 in DNA: TGCAGCGTTGAAGTTCGAGCCGAAAAACTGTTTTTT. This translates into CSVEVRAEKLFF. The whole variable domain, remainder taken from reference TRBV29-1 and TRBJ1-4, is SAVISQKPSRDICQRGTSLTIQCQVDSQVTMMFWYRQQPGQSLTLIATANQGSEATYESGFVIDKFPISRPNLTFSTLTVSNMSPEDSSIYLCSVEVRAEKLFFGSGTQLSVL.

V is TRBV6-1 and J is TRBJ1-1; D not certain. This CDR3 has 13 residues. Germline V gene lookup returns CDR1 MNHNS and CDR2 SASEGT. Trimming stripped 3 bases from V and 1 base from J, with 6 bases between. CDR3 bases: TGTGCCAGCAGTGAGGTCGAGAACACTGAAGCTTTCTTT. Translated: CASSEVENTEAFF.

This clone was recorded once. The chain combines TRBV4-1 with TRBJ1-4; D possibly corresponds to TRBD1 (5 bases). Germline-derived CDR1 and CDR2 are MGHRA and YSYEKL. The CDR3 is made up of 16 amino acids. Deletions cut 0 bases from V and 8 bases from J, with 16 bases between. The CDR3 sequence is CASSQEGNGAGEKLFF. The CDR3 DNA reads TGCGCCAGCAGCCAAGAAGGGAATGGGGCTGGGGAAAAACTGTTTTTT.

This chain's CDR3 is CASSADRGSAFF. The CDR3 nucleotides read TGTGCCAGCAGCGCGGACAGGGGGAGTGCTTTCTTT. V usage is TRBV9 and J usage is TRBJ1-1; 10 nucleotides line up with TRBD1. With 3 bases clipped from V and 11 bases from J, the junction kept 4 bases outside the gene matches. The germline V gene has CDR1 SGDLS and CDR2 YYNGEE. The CDR3 has 12 amino acids. Combining the CDR3 with reference TRBV9 and TRBJ1-1 gives the whole variable domain DSGVTQTPKHLITATGQRVTLRCSPRSGDLSVYWYQQSLDQGLQFLIQYYNGEERAKGNILERFSAQQFPDLHSELNLSSLELGDSALYFCASSADRGSAFFGQGTRLTVV.

The V call is TRBV28, the J call TRBJ1-2, with a tentative D call TRBD1 (5 bases). The CDR3 loop spans 11 amino acids. V gave up 5 bases and J gave up 8 bases, with 9 bases separating them. In germline, CDR1 is MDHEN, CDR2 SYDVKM. The CDR3 loop is CASSVRGGYTF. The CDR3 coding sequence is TGTGCCAGCAGTGTAAGGGGCGGCTACACCTTC.

V usage is TRBV7-9 and J usage is TRBJ2-1, with 9 bases fitting TRBD2. Germline lookup yields CDR1 SEHNR and CDR2 FQNEAQ (reference sequence). V lost 4 bases, J lost 1 base, and 11 bases stayed unmatched. This CDR3 region has 18 residues. CDR3 protein: CASSSIGRSGGSYNEQFF. Here the CDR3 DNA reads TGTGCCAGCAGCTCAATAGGAAGAAGCGGGGGGTCCTACAATGAGCAGTTCTTC.

The rearrangement uses TRBV14 and TRBJ2-1, with TRBD2 matching over 10 bases. V shed 1 base, J shed 6 bases, and the junction held 3 bases outside the gene matches. This CDR3 contains 15 residues. Germline lookup yields CDR1 SGHDN and CDR2 FVKESK. The CDR3 DNA follows: TGTGCCAGCAGCCAAGTTAGCGGGGGGTTCAATGAGCAGTTCTTC. It translates to CASSQVSGGFNEQFF.

The genes are TRBV9 and TRBJ2-2; maybe TRBD2 (7 bases). CDR3 length equals 18 residues. The V gene's germline CDR1 is SGDLS and CDR2 YYNGEE. Trimming pared 5 bases from V and 4 bases from J, leaving 24 bases between. The DNA for the CDR3 is TGTGCCAGCAGTCCACACCGGGGGGCGCGACGTGGCACCGGGGAGCTGTTTTTT. Protein product: CASSPHRGARRGTGELFF.

The V gene is TRBV7-2, the J gene TRBJ1-3; D is undetermined. Germline-derived CDR1 and CDR2 are SGHTA and FQGNSA. The CDR3 extends over 14 amino acids. Trimming pared 5 bases from V and 0 bases from J, leaving 8 bases between. The CDR3: CASSNSRSGNTIYF. In DNA, the CDR3 is TGTGCCAGCAGCAACAGTCGCTCTGGAAACACCATATATTTT.

V gene TRBV11-2 combines with J gene TRBJ1-6; weak D call: TRBD1 (6 bases). The CDR3 length is 14 residues. Trimming pared 4 bases from V and 7 bases from J, leaving 11 bases between. The V gene's germline CDR1 is SGHAT and CDR2 FQNNGV. CDR3 loop: CASSSGHSNSPLHF. The CDR3 DNA follows: TGTGCCAGCAGCTCGGGACACTCAAATTCACCCCTCCACTTT.